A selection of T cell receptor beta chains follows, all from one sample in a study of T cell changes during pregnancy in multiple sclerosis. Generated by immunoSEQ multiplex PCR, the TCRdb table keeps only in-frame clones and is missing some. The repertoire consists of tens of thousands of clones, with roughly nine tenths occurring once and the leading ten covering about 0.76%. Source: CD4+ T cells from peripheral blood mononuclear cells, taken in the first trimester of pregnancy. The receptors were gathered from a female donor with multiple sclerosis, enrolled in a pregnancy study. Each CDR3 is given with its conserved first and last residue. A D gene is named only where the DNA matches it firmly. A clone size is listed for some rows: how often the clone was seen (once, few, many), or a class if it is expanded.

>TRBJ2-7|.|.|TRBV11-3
CASSLAPGREQYF
TGTGCCAGCAGCTTAGCTCCGGGTCGCGAGCAGTACTTC
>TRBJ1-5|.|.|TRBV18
CASSQGTSEYQPQHF
TGTGCCAGCTCCCAAGGGACATCCGAGTATCAGCCCCAGCATTTT
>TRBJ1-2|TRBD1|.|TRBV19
CASSERDRVRGYTF
TGTGCCAGTAGCGAGAGGGACAGGGTACGCGGCTACACCTTC
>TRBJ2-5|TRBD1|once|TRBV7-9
CASSQTGGSEGTQYF
TGTGCCAGCAGCCAGACAGGGGGGAGCGAAGGGACCCAGTACTTC
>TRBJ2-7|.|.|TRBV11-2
CASSLGDSGPSSYEQYF
TGTGCCAGCAGCTTAGGGGACTCCGGGCCTAGCTCCTACGAGCAGTACTTC
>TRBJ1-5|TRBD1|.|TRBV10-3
CAISSQAGGSNQPQHF
TGTGCCATCAGTTCCCAGGCAGGGGGGAGCAATCAGCCCCAGCATTTT
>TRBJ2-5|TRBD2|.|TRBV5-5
CASSLGLAGRETQYF
TGTGCCAGCAGCTTGGGGCTAGCGGGGCGAGAGACCCAGTACTTC
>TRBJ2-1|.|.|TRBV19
CASSIEPTRQEQFF
TGTGCCAGTAGTATAGAACCTACCCGACAGGAGCAGTTCTTC
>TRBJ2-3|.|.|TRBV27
CASSSSRGSTDTQYF
TGTGCCAGCAGTTCCAGCAGGGGAAGCACAGATACGCAGTATTTT
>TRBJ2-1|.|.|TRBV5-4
CASSPGGAGSYNEQFF
TGTGCCAGCAGCCCTGGGGGGGCCGGGTCCTACAATGAGCAGTTCTTC
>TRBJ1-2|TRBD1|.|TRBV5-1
CASSIDRDPGYGYTF
TGCGCCAGCAGCATCGACAGGGATCCGGGCTATGGCTACACCTTC
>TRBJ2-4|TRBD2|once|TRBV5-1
CASSRGLAGGPHNIQYF
TGCGCCAGCAGCCGAGGACTAGCGGGGGGGCCTCATAACATTCAGTACTTC
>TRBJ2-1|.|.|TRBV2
CASQRGYSNEQFF
TGTGCCAGCCAGAGGGGGTACAGCAATGAGCAGTTCTTC
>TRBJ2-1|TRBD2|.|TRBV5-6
CASSLVGGGLYNEQFF
TGTGCCAGCAGCTTGGTGGGCGGGGGGTTGTACAATGAGCAGTTCTTC
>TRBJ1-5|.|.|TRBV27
CASSLSASYNQPQHF
TGTGCCAGCAGTTTGTCAGCGTCCTACAATCAGCCCCAGCATTTT
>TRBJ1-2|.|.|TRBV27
CASSLFGGMYDYGYTF
TGTGCCAGCAGTTTATTCGGCGGGATGTATGACTATGGCTACACCTTC
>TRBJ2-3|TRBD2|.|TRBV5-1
CASSSQLAGGPDTQYF
TGCGCCAGCAGCTCGCAACTAGCGGGGGGCCCAGATACGCAGTATTTT
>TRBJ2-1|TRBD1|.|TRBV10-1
CASSESRGPSYNEQFF
TGCGCCAGCAGTGAGTCGAGGGGGCCTTCCTACAATGAGCAGTTCTTC
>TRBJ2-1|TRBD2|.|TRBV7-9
CASSLALAGTYNEQFF
TGTGCCAGCAGCTTGGCACTAGCGGGGACCTACAATGAGCAGTTCTTC
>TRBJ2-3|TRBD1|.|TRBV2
CASSKDRVDTDTQYF
TGTGCCAGCAGTAAGGACAGGGTGGACACAGATACGCAGTATTTT
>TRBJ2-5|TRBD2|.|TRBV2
CASDRGVWETQYF
TGTGCCAGCGATCGGGGGGTTTGGGAGACCCAGTACTTC
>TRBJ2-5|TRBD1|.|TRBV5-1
CASSLARGPETQYF
TGCGCCAGCAGCTTGGCCAGGGGGCCAGAGACCCAGTACTTC
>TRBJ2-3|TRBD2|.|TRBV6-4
CASSMAGGPTDTQYF
TGTGCCAGCAGTATGGCGGGGGGCCCCACAGATACGCAGTATTTT
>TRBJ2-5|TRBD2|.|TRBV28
CASSSPGSGGQETQYF
TGTGCCAGCAGTTCCCCGGGGAGCGGGGGCCAAGAGACCCAGTACTTC
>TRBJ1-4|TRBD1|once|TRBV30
CAWSALGPGGAEKLFF
TGTGCCTGGAGTGCATTAGGCCCAGGGGGCGCGGAAAAACTGTTTTTT
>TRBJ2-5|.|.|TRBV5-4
CASSLDPQYQETQYF
TGTGCCAGCAGCTTGGACCCCCAGTACCAAGAGACCCAGTACTTC
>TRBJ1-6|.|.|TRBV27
CASSFGGSNSPLHF
TGTGCCAGCAGTTTTGGTGGGAGTAATTCACCCCTCCACTTT
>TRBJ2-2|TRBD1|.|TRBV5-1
CASSLFPGTDTGELFF
TGCGCCAGCAGCTTGTTCCCCGGGACAGACACCGGGGAGCTGTTTTTT
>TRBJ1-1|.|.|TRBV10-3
CAIVKSREDTEAFF
TGTGCCATCGTTAAAAGCAGGGAGGACACTGAAGCTTTCTTT
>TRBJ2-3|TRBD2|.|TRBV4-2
CASSQALAGGPGTQYF
TGTGCCAGCAGCCAAGCCCTAGCGGGGGGGCCAGGTACGCAGTATTTT
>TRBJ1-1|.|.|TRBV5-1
CASSFRVGNTEAFF
TGCGCCAGCAGCTTCAGGGTGGGGAACACTGAAGCTTTCTTT
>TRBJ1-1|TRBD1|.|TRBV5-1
CASSLGQGENTEAFF
TGCGCCAGCAGCTTGGGACAGGGGGAGAACACTGAAGCTTTCTTT
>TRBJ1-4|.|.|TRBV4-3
CASSQGISQGNEKLFF
TGCGCCAGCAGCCAGGGAATCTCGCAGGGGAATGAAAAACTGTTTTTT
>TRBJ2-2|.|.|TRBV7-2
CASSASSGADGELFF
TGTGCCAGCAGCGCTAGTAGTGGGGCCGACGGGGAGCTGTTTTTT
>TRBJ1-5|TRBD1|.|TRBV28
CASRTGGSGQPQHF
TGTGCCAGCAGGACAGGGGGTAGCGGGCAGCCCCAGCATTTT
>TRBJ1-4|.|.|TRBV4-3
CASSEDGARDFFGKLFF
TGCGCCAGCAGCGAAGATGGAGCCCGGGACTTCTTTGGAAAACTGTTTTTT
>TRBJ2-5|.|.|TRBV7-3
CASSLGQQETQYF
TGTGCCAGCAGCTTAGGACAGCAAGAGACCCAGTACTTC
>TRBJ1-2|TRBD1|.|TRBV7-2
CASSIGQGLSGYTF
TGTGCCAGCAGCATCGGACAGGGGCTAAGTGGCTACACCTTC
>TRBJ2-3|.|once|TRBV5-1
CASSYPRYSIDTDTQYF
TGCGCCAGCAGCTATCCCCGGTATAGCATCGACACAGATACGCAGTATTTT
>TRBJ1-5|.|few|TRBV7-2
CASSRDRNQPQHF
TGTGCCAGCAGCCGCGACAGGAATCAGCCCCAGCATTTT
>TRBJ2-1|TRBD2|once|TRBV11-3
CASSLGGSGGWEQFF
TGTGCCAGCAGCTTAGGGGGTAGCGGGGGATGGGAGCAGTTCTTC
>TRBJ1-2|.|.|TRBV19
CASSMADRMALGYTF
TGTGCCAGTAGTATGGCGGATCGGATGGCTCTGGGCTACACCTTC
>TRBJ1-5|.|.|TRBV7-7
CASSPVFSQHF
TGTGCTAGCAGCCCCGTCTTTTCCCAGCATTTT
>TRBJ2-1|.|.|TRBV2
CAGSYYNEQFF
TGTGCGGGCAGTTACTACAATGAGCAGTTCTTC
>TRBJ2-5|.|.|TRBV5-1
CASSLGGDETQYF
TGCGCCAGCAGCTTGGGGGGCGACGAGACCCAGTACTTC
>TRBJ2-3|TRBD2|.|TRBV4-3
CASSQEWIGGGGTQRDTQYF
TGCGCCAGCAGCCAAGAGTGGATCGGTGGCGGGGGGACCCAAAGGGATACGCAGTATTTT
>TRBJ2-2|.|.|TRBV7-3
CASSIDYRATGELFF
TGTGCCAGCAGCATAGACTACAGGGCTACCGGGGAGCTGTTTTTT
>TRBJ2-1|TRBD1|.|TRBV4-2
CASSQGQGAKDEQFF
TGTGCCAGCAGCCAAGGACAGGGGGCCAAAGATGAGCAGTTCTTC
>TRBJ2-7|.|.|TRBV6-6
CASSLRTYEQYF
TGTGCCAGCAGCCTGCGAACCTACGAGCAGTACTTC